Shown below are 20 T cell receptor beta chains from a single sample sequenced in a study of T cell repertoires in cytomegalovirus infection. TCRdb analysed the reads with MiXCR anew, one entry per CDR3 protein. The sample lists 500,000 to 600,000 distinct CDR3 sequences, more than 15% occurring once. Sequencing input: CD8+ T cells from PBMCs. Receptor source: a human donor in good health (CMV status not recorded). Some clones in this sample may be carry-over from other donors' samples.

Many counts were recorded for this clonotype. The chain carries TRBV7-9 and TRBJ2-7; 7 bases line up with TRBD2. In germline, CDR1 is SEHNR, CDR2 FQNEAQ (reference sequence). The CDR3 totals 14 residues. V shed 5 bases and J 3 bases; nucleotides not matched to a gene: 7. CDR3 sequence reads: CASSKIAGRYEQYF. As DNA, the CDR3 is TGTGCCAGCAGCAAGATAGCGGGCCGCTACGAGCAGTACTTC.

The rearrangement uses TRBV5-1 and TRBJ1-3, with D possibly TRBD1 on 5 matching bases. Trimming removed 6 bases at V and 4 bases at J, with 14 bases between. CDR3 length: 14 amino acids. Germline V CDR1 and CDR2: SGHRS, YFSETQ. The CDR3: CASNVGGRGNTIYF. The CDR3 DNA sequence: TGCGCCAGCAACGTCGGGGGACGGGGAAACACCATATATTTT.

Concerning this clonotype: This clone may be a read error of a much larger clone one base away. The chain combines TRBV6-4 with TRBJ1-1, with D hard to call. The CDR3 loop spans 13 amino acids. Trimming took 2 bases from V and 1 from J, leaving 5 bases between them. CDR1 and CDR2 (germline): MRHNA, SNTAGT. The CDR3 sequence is CASSDRENTEAFF. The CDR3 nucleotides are TGTGCCAGCAGTGACAGGGAGAACACTGAAGCTTTCTTT.

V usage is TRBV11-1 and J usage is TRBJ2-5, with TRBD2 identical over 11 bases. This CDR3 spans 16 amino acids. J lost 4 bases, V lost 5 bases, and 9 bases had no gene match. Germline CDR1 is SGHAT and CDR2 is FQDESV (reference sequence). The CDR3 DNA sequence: TGTGCCAGCAGCATCTCACTAGCGGGAGAGGGAGAGACCCAGTACTTC. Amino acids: CASSISLAGEGETQYF.

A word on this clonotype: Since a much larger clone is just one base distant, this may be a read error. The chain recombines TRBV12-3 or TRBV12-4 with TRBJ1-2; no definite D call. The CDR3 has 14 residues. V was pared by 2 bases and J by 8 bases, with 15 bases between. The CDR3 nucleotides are TGTGCCAGCAGTTTATTGGTGGATGTCAGCGGCTACACCTTC. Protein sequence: CASSLLVDVSGYTF.

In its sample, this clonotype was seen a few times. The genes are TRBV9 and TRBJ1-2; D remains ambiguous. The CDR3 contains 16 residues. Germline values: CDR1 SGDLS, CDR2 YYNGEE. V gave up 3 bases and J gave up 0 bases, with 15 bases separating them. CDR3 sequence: CASSAPRTSANYGYTF. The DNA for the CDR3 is TGTGCCAGCAGCGCACCCCGGACTTCTGCTAACTATGGCTACACCTTC.

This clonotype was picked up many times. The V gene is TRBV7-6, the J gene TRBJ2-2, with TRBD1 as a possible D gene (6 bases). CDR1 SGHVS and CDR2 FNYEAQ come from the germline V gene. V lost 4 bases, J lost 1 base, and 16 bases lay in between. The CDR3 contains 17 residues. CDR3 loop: CASSWERKQGNTGELFF. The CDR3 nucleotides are TGTGCCAGCAGCTGGGAGAGGAAACAGGGGAACACCGGGGAGCTGTTTTTT. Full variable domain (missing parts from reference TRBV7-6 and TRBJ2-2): GAGVSQSPRYKVTKRGQDVALRCDPISGHVSLYWYRQALGQGPEFLTYFNYEAQQDKSGLPNDRFSAERPEGSISTLTIQRTEQRDSAMYRCASSWERKQGNTGELFFGEGSRLTVL.

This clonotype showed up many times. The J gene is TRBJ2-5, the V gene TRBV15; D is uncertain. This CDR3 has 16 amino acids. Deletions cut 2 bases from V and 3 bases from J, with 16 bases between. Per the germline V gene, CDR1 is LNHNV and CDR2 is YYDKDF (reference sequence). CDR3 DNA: TGTGCCACCAGCAGACCCGGGCCCCTTGGGAAAGAGACCCAGTACTTC. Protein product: CATSRPGPLGKETQYF.

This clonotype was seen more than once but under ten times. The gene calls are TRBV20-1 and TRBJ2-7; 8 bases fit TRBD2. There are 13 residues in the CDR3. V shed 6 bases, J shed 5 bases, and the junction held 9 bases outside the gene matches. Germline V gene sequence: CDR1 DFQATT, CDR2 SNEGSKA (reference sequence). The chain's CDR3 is CSAPGTRTHEQYF. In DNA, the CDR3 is TGCAGTGCCCCCGGGACTAGAACACACGAGCAGTACTTC.

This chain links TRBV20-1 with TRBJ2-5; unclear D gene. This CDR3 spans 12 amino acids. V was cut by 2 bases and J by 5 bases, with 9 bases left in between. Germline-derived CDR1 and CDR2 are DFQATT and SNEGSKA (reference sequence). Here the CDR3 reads CSARNTVETQYF. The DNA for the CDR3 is TGCAGTGCTAGAAACACGGTGGAGACCCAGTACTTC.

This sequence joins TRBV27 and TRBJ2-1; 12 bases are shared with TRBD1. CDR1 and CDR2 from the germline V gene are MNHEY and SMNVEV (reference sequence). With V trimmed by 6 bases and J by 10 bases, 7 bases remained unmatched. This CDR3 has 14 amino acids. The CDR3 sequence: CASRPGQGAREQFF. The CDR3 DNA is TGTGCCAGCAGACCGGGACAGGGGGCACGAGAGCAGTTCTTC.

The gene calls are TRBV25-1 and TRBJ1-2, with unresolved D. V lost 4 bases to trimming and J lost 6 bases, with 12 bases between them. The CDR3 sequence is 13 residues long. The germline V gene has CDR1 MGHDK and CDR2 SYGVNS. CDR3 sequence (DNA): TGTGCCAGCAGTGGGTCAGGTTATGATGGCTACACCTTC. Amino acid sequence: CASSGSGYDGYTF.

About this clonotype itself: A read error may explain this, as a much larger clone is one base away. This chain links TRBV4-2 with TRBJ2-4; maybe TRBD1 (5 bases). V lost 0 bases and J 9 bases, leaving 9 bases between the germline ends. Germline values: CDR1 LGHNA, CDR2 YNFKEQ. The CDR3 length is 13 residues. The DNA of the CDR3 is TGTGCCAGCAGCCAAGAGGTGCAGGGCATTCAGTACTTC. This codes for CASSQEVQGIQYF.

The CDR3 bases are TGCGCCAGCAGCTTGGAGGCCGGTTTCGGGGAAAAACTGTTTTTT. Amino acid sequence: CASSLEAGFGEKLFF. The chain has TRBV5-1 and TRBJ1-4; D gene uncertain. This CDR3 contains 15 residues. Germline V gene data show CDR1 as SGHRS and CDR2 as YFSETQ. V was clipped by 0 bases and J by 8 bases, with 14 bases between them. The entire variable domain, with the rest obtained from reference TRBV5-1 and TRBJ1-4, is as follows: KAGVTQTPRYLIKTRGQQVTLSCSPISGHRSVSWYQQTPGQGLQFLFEYFSETQRNKGNFPGRFSGRQFSNSRSEMNVSTLELGDSALYLCASSLEAGFGEKLFFGSGTQLSVL.

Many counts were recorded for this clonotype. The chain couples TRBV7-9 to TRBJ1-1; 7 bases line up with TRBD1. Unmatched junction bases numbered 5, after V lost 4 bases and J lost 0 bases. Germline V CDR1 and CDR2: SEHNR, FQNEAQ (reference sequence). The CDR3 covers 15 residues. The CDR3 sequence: CASSSGQAMNTEAFF. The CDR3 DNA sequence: TGTGCCAGCAGCTCAGGACAGGCAATGAACACTGAAGCTTTCTTT.

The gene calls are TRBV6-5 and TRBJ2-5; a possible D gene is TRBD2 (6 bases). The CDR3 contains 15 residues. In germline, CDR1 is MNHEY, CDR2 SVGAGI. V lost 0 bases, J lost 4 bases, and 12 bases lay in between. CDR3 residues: CASSYSRRRGETQYF. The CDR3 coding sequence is TGTGCCAGCAGTTACTCCCGGCGGAGGGGAGAGACCCAGTACTTC.

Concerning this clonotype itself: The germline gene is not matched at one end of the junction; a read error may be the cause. The chain's CDR3 is CSSSYGARKTQYF. CDR3 DNA sequence: TGTTCCAGCAGTTATGGTGCCAGGAAGACCCAGTACTTC. This sequence joins TRBV6-2 or TRBV6-3 and TRBJ2-5; D uncertain. CDR1 MNHEY and CDR2 SVGEGT come from the germline V gene. The CDR3 runs 13 residues.

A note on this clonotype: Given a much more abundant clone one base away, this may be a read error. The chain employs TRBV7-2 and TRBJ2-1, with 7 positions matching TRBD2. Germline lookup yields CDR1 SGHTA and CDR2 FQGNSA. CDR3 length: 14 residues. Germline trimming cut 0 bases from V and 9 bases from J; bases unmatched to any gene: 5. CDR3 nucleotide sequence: TGTGCCAGCAGCTTAGCTCTAGCGGAAGGTGAGCAGTTCTTC. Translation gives CASSLALAEGEQFF.

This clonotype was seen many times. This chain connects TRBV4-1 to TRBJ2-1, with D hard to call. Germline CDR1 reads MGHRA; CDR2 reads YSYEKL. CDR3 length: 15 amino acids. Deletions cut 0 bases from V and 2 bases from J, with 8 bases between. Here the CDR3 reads CASSQDLTAYNEQFF. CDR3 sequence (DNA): TGCGCCAGCAGCCAAGATCTTACAGCCTACAATGAGCAGTTCTTC.

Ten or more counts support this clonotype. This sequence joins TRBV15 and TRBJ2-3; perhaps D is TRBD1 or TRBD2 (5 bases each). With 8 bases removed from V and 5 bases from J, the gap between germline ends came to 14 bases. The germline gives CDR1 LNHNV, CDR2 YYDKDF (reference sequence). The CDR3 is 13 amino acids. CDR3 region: CATSQGRGDTQYF. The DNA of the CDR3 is TGTGCCACCTCCCAGGGTCGGGGAGATACGCAGTATTTT.